The T cell receptor (beta chain) under discussion was sequenced for a study of blood T cell repertoires in COVID-19. In its sample, this clone was seen once. The assay was immunoSEQ multiplex PCR, and TCRdb's table has in-frame clones only and misses some. Of over 250,000 clones listed, around nine tenths are singletons. The clonotype was recovered from a woman aged 60 to 75 with acute or convalescent COVID-19. Source material: peripheral blood.

The CDR3 loop is CASSSPIGTAEKLFF. As DNA, the CDR3 is TGTGCCAGCAGCTCTCCGATCGGGACAGCTGAAAAACTGTTTTTT. J is TRBJ1-4 and V is TRBV3-1 (or the pseudogene TRBV3-2); TRBD1 matches at 7 bases. The CDR3 has 15 residues. Germline CDR1 and CDR2: LGHDT and YNNKEL (reference sequence). With 5 bases clipped from V and 7 bases from J, the junction kept 10 bases outside the gene matches.